These 27 T cell receptor beta chains were sequenced from one sample in a study of blood T cell repertoires in COVID-19. The data were produced by immunoSEQ multiplex PCR, yet TCRdb's version contains in-frame clones alone and is incomplete. There are 150,000 to 200,000 clones in the sample; roughly 83% occur only once, and roughly 7.2% lies in the top ten. Sequencing was carried out using peripheral blood. Receptor source: a middle-aged woman with COVID-19, enrolled during active disease.

V gene TRBV5-1 combines with J gene TRBJ2-2; D may be TRBD1 (6 bases). The CDR3 runs to 17 residues. Looked up from germline, CDR1 is SGHRS and CDR2 is YFSETQ. V gave up 0 bases and J gave up 3 bases, with 15 bases separating them. CDR3 coding DNA: TGCGCCAGCAGCTTGGGAATCAGGGGAGTTGACACCGGGGAGCTGTTTTTT. Amino acids: CASSLGIRGVDTGELFF.

The chain links TRBV7-8 to TRBJ1-1, with 9 positions matching TRBD1. Germline CDR1 and CDR2: SGHVS and FQNEAQ. The CDR3 totals 16 residues. The V gene end was trimmed by 4 bases and the J gene end by 0 bases; junction bases not matched to a gene: 6. CDR3 bases: TGTGCCAGCAGCTACAGACAGGGGGGGGTGAACACTGAAGCTTTCTTT. Amino acid sequence: CASSYRQGGVNTEAFF.

This sequence joins TRBV13 and TRBJ2-1; 7 positions agree with TRBD2. V lost 5 bases, J lost 4 bases, and 8 bases stayed unmatched. In germline, CDR1 is PRHDT, CDR2 FYEKMQ (reference sequence). The CDR3 contains 15 residues. The CDR3 spells CASSPYRGGYNEQFF. The CDR3 DNA sequence: TGTGCCAGCAGCCCGTATCGGGGAGGGTACAATGAGCAGTTCTTC.

This clone was recorded only once. This chain joins TRBV15 and TRBJ1-2; D is undetermined. Trimming removed 1 base from V and 3 bases from J, with 15 bases in between. The CDR3 contains 16 residues. Germline V gene sequence: CDR1 LNHNV, CDR2 YYDKDF (reference sequence). The CDR3 DNA sequence: TGTGCCACCAGCAGAGGGGGAGTGGCCGGAGACTATGGCTACACCTTC. Its translation is CATSRGGVAGDYGYTF.

V is TRBV10-3 and J is TRBJ1-5, with no clear D. The CDR3 spans 14 residues. V lost 1 base and J 4 bases, leaving 8 bases between the germline ends. Germline loops: CDR1 ENHRY, CDR2 SYGVKD. This chain's CDR3 is CAISEYPGNQPQHF. In nucleotides, the CDR3 is TGTGCCATCAGTGAGTATCCGGGAAATCAGCCCCAGCATTTT.

The table lists this clone with a count of one. The rearrangement uses TRBV11-2 and TRBJ1-5, with D hard to call. Trimming pared 5 bases from V and 3 bases from J, leaving 14 bases between. The CDR3 runs 15 residues. Germline V gives CDR1 SGHAT, CDR2 FQNNGV. The CDR3 sequence: CASSREGRPNQPQHF. In nucleotides, the CDR3 is TGTGCCAGCAGCCGGGAAGGGCGGCCCAATCAGCCCCAGCATTTT.

The chain is built from TRBV5-1 and TRBJ2-7; weak D call: TRBD1 (6 bases). V was trimmed by 2 bases and J by 0 bases, leaving 18 bases between them. This CDR3 has 17 residues. The germline V gene encodes CDR1 SGHRS and CDR2 YFSETQ. Here the CDR3 DNA reads TGCGCCAGCAGCTTCTTCCCTACAGGGACAATCTCCTACGAGCAGTACTTC. It yields the protein CASSFFPTGTISYEQYF.

This CDR3 is CASSRGIGSEAFF. For the CDR3, the DNA is TGTGCCAGCAGTAGGGGGATCGGCTCTGAAGCTTTCTTT. This chain links TRBV6-5 with TRBJ1-1, with D perhaps matching TRBD1 (6 bases). Trimming removed 5 bases from V and 6 bases from J, with 13 bases in between. Germline CDR1 MNHEY, CDR2 SVGAGI. The CDR3 is made up of 13 amino acids.

This chain joins TRBV18 and TRBJ1-5, with 8 bases that match TRBD1. V was pared by 6 bases and J by 9 bases, with 10 bases of the junction left unmatched. The CDR3 length is 14 residues. The germline V gene encodes CDR1 KGHSH and CDR2 LQKENI. The CDR3 reads CASSEQGGQPPQHF. CDR3 coding DNA: TGTGCCAGCTCGGAACAGGGGGGACAACCGCCCCAGCATTTT.

This chain links TRBV11-2 with TRBJ2-7; 8 nucleotides agree with TRBD2. V lost 1 base to trimming and J lost 0 bases; unmatched junction nucleotides: 2. This CDR3 has 15 residues. The germline V gene has CDR1 SGHAT and CDR2 FQNNGV. For the CDR3, the DNA is TGTGCCAGCAGCTTAGGACTAGCGATCTCCTACGAGCAGTACTTC. It yields the protein CASSLGLAISYEQYF.

The genes are TRBV6-5 and TRBJ2-1; D not certain. CDR3 length: 13 amino acids. CDR1 MNHEY and CDR2 SVGAGI come from the germline V gene. Trimming shortened V by 6 bases and J by 6 bases, and 12 bases separated the two germline ends. The CDR3 nucleotides are TGTGCCAGCAGCAGAGAGCTAGGCAATGAGCAGTTCTTC. It is translated as CASSRELGNEQFF.

In this sample, this clone turned up many times. The V gene is TRBV6-1, the J gene TRBJ1-5, with D hard to call. V lost 2 bases to trimming and J lost 7 bases, with 15 bases between them. CDR3 length: 15 residues. From germline, CDR1 is MNHNS and CDR2 SASEGT. For the CDR3, the DNA is TGTGCCAGCAGTGAAAGCGGGGAAGGAGGACAGCCCCAGCATTTT. Translated: CASSESGEGGQPQHF.

The genes are TRBV12-5 and TRBJ1-1, with D perhaps matching TRBD1 (5 bases). CDR3 length: 12 residues. V dropped 6 bases and J dropped 7 bases, with 12 bases sitting between them. Per germline, CDR1 LGHNT and CDR2 FRNRAP. In DNA form, the CDR3 reads TGTGCTAGTGGCCTGCCGGGACTTGAAGCTTTCTTT. Translated: CASGLPGLEAFF.

The gene calls are TRBV21-1 and TRBJ1-5; the D call in the table, TRBD1, was not verified against the DNA. TRBV21-1 is an annotated pseudogene. The CDR3 has 14 residues. The DNA of the CDR3 is TGTGCCAGCAGCAAAGACAGGGAGTATCAGCCCCAGCATTTT. Its protein is CASSKDREYQPQHF.

V gene TRBV28 combines with J gene TRBJ2-2, with unresolved D. Trimming took off 6 bases at V and 0 bases at J, with 11 bases between the two ends. The CDR3 has 15 amino acids. Germline CDR1 is MDHEN and CDR2 is SYDVKM. This CDR3 is CASSTDTSNTGELFF. The DNA for the CDR3 is TGTGCCAGCAGCACAGACACGTCGAACACCGGGGAGCTGTTTTTT.

This chain links TRBV14 with TRBJ2-5, with D possibly matching TRBD2 (7 bases). CDR3 size: 17 residues. CDR1 SGHDN and CDR2 FVKESK come from the germline V gene. The V end lost 3 bases, the J end lost 1 base, and 18 bases lay between the germline ends. CDR3 loop: CASSHQRRRGPQETQYF. CDR3 DNA sequence: TGTGCCAGCAGCCATCAAAGGCGGCGGGGGCCCCAAGAGACCCAGTACTTC.

The chain employs TRBV6-5 and TRBJ1-2; D is ambiguous. This CDR3 has 16 residues. Between the trimmed V and J ends, which lost 0 bases and 5 bases, there was a span of 16 bases. The germline V gene has CDR1 MNHEY and CDR2 SVGAGI. This chain's CDR3 is CASSYSLGLDGYGYTF. DNA for the CDR3: TGTGCCAGCAGTTACTCCTTGGGCCTCGACGGATATGGCTACACCTTC.

The sample holds a few counts of this clone. V gene TRBV19 combines with J gene TRBJ2-1; D perhaps matches TRBD2 (5 bases). The CDR3 totals 13 residues. Trimming removed 6 bases at V and 7 bases at J, with 13 bases between. Germline V gene lookup returns CDR1 LNHDA and CDR2 SQIVND (reference sequence). The CDR3 region is CASRRLGGNEQFF. CDR3 DNA: TGTGCCAGTAGGCGACTGGGCGGGAATGAGCAGTTCTTC. The entire variable domain, with the rest obtained from reference TRBV19 and TRBJ2-1, is as follows: DGGITQSPKYLFRKEGQNVTLSCEQNLNHDAMYWYRQDPGQGLRLIYYSQIVNDFQKGDIAEGYSVSREKKESFPLTVTSAQKNPTAFYLCASRRLGGNEQFFGPGTRLTVL.

The V call is TRBV7-3, the J call TRBJ2-1, with 13 positions matching TRBD2. CDR1 SGHTA and CDR2 FQGTGA come from the germline V gene. The CDR3 length is 16 residues. V lost 5 bases and J lost 9; bases outside the gene matches: 10. The chain's CDR3 is CASSPEWTSGGAEQFF. The CDR3 DNA is TGTGCCAGCAGCCCAGAATGGACTAGCGGGGGTGCTGAGCAGTTCTTC. Full variable domain (missing parts from reference TRBV7-3 and TRBJ2-1): GAGVSQTPSNKVTEKGKYVELRCDPISGHTALYWYRQSLGQGPEFLIYFQGTGAADDSGLPNDRFFAVRPEGSVSTLKIQRTERGDSAVYLCASSPEWTSGGAEQFFGPGTRLTVL.

This sequence joins TRBV19 and TRBJ2-1, with 8 nucleotides matching TRBD2. V gave up 3 bases and J gave up 8 bases; unmatched junction bases: 15. The CDR3 covers 17 residues. Germline values: CDR1 LNHDA, CDR2 SQIVND (reference sequence). The CDR3 reads CASSIQGRSGRAYEQFF. CDR3 in DNA: TGTGCCAGTAGTATTCAGGGTAGAAGCGGGAGAGCCTATGAGCAGTTCTTC.

The chain is built from TRBV7-9 and TRBJ2-1; TRBD2 matches 8 bases. The CDR3 sequence is 17 residues long. J lost 8 bases, V lost 2 bases, and 14 bases had no gene match. Germline CDR1 SEHNR, CDR2 FQNEAQ (reference sequence). The DNA for the CDR3 is TGTGCCAGCAGCTTATTGCCCGAAATAGCGGGGTACCATGAGCAGTTCTTC. Translated: CASSLLPEIAGYHEQFF.

The rearrangement links TRBV9 to TRBJ1-1; perhaps TRBD1 as D (6 bases). V was pared by 4 bases and J by 1 base, with 20 bases between. CDR3 length equals 17 residues. Germline lookup yields CDR1 SGDLS and CDR2 YYNGEE. The CDR3 DNA sequence: TGTGCCAGCAGCCATGCTGTCCAACAAGGGGGGAACACTGAAGCTTTCTTT. This encodes CASSHAVQQGGNTEAFF.

The table lists this clone with a few counts. The rearrangement uses TRBV6-5 and TRBJ1-6; perhaps TRBD1 as D (6 bases). Looked up from germline, CDR1 is MNHEY and CDR2 is SVGAGI. The CDR3 extends over 16 amino acids. Trimming shortened V by 0 bases and J by 9 bases, and 15 bases separated the two germline ends. The CDR3 bases are TGTGCCAGCAGTTACTCGAACAGGGCCGGGACTTCACCCCTCCACTTT. It yields the protein CASSYSNRAGTSPLHF.

In the case of this clone: Other DNA sequences in this specimen translate into the identical CDR3. The chain uses TRBV10-1 and TRBJ2-2; no reliable D call. Germline assignment: CDR1 WNHNN and CDR2 SYGVQD (reference sequence). This CDR3 region has 13 residues. DNA of the CDR3: TGCGCGACGGGTGGTAGTAACACCGGGGAGCTGTTTTTT. Its protein is CATGGSNTGELFF.

The gene calls are TRBV4-1 and TRBJ1-3; no reliable D call. Germline V gene lookup returns CDR1 MGHRA and CDR2 YSYEKL. V was shortened by 1 base and J by 3 bases, with 7 bases between the two germline ends. The CDR3 has 14 amino acids. CDR3 in amino acids: CASSQGQNGNTIYF. The CDR3 DNA reads as TGCGCCAGCAGCCAAGGCCAGAATGGAAACACCATATATTTT.

This clone was observed once. The chain employs TRBV7-9 and TRBJ1-2; a weak D match, TRBD1 (5 bases). V lost 7 bases and J lost 8, with 17 bases in between. The CDR3 has 13 amino acids. Germline values: CDR1 SEHNR, CDR2 FQNEAQ (reference sequence). CDR3 amino acids: CASTTPGRSGYTF. In DNA form, the CDR3 reads TGTGCCAGCACCACCCCAGGGAGGAGCGGCTACACCTTC.

The chain couples TRBV19 to TRBJ2-5; D possibly corresponds to TRBD1 (6 bases). The CDR3 spans 14 residues. V shed 4 bases and J shed 4 bases, with 13 bases lying between them. Germline V gene lookup returns CDR1 LNHDA and CDR2 SQIVND (reference sequence). For the CDR3, the DNA is TGTGCCAGTAGTAGGGGACATCGGTCAGAGACCCAGTACTTC. Amino acid sequence: CASSRGHRSETQYF. Supplemented by reference TRBV19 and TRBJ2-5, the full variable domain reads DGGITQSPKYLFRKEGQNVTLSCEQNLNHDAMYWYRQDPGQGLRLIYYSQIVNDFQKGDIAEGYSVSREKKESFPLTVTSAQKNPTAFYLCASSRGHRSETQYFGPGTRLLVL.